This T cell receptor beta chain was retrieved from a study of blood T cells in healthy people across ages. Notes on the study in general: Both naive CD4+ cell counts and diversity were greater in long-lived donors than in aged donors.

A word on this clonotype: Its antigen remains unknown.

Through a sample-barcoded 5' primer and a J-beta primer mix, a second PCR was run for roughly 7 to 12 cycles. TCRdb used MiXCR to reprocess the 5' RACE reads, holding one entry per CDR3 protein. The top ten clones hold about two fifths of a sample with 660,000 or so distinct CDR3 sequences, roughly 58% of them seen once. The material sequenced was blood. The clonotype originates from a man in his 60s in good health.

DNA of the CDR3: TGTGCCAGCAGCCAAGATCTCCCCAACCAGCAGTACTTC. As protein: CASSQDLPNQQYF. The chain carries TRBV4-2 and TRBJ2-4; D not resolved. With 0 bases removed from V and 13 bases from J, the gap between germline ends came to 13 bases. The CDR3 loop spans 13 amino acids. The germline CDR1 and CDR2 sequences are LGHNA and YNFKEQ.